The 24 T cell receptor beta chains reported below all come from one sample, sequenced in a study of shared clonotypes between healthy human individuals. CD8 cells regarded as naive lacked CD45RO, were positively chosen for CCR7, and omitted terminally differentiated effector memory CD45RA+ cells. TCRdb's table, derived via immunoSEQ multiplex PCR, lists solely in-frame clones and lacks some. The sample holds millions of clones, 85% to 95% seen once. Sequencing was performed on naive CD8+ T cells from PBMCs. These receptors were obtained from a man in his late teens or twenties in good health. Some clones in this sample may be carry-over from other donors' samples.

The chain employs TRBV7-9 and TRBJ2-7, with 11 bases fitting TRBD1. The germline V gene has CDR1 SEHNR and CDR2 FQNEAQ (reference sequence). The length of the CDR3 is 16 residues. V gave up 3 bases and J gave up 6 bases; unmatched junction bases: 10. The CDR3 DNA reads TGTGCCAGCAGCTTTATTTACGGGACAGGGGGAGGCGAGCAGTACTTC. The encoded protein is CASSFIYGTGGGEQYF.

This clone appeared a single time. The chain has TRBV4-1 and TRBJ2-7; perhaps TRBD2 as D (6 bases). V was clipped by 5 bases and J by 0 bases, with 17 bases between them. The CDR3 loop spans 16 amino acids. CDR1 is MGHRA, CDR2 YSYEKL, per germline. CDR3 region: CASSFTGTLTSYEQYF. CDR3 nucleotides: TGCGCCAGCAGCTTCACCGGGACTCTTACCTCCTACGAGCAGTACTTC.

This chain uses TRBV19 with TRBJ2-2, with D possibly being TRBD2 (5 bases). Germline loops: CDR1 LNHDA, CDR2 SQIVND (reference sequence). Trimming took 7 bases from V and 1 from J, leaving 16 bases between them. The CDR3 covers 16 residues. The DNA for the CDR3 is TGTGCCAGTATCTCCGGTGCGGGCCTGAACACCGGGGAGCTGTTTTTT. This translates into CASISGAGLNTGELFF.

The rearrangement uses TRBV28 and TRBJ2-7, with 9 bases fitting TRBD1. The length of the CDR3 is 15 residues. The germline V gene encodes CDR1 MDHEN and CDR2 SYDVKM. Trimming at V came to 6 bases and at J to 3 bases, leaving 9 bases not matched to a gene. The chain's CDR3 is CASRLGQGIGYEQYF. In nucleotides, the CDR3 is TGTGCCAGCAGACTCGGACAGGGGATAGGCTACGAGCAGTACTTC.

This clone was seen more than once but under ten times. The chain carries TRBV4-1 and TRBJ1-3; 7 nucleotides agree with TRBD1. This CDR3 is built from 14 residues. Trimming cost V 5 bases and J 1 base; bases outside gene matches: 2. Germline assignment: CDR1 MGHRA and CDR2 YSYEKL. CDR3 in DNA: TGCGCCAGCAGCGCAGGGGGATCTGGAAACACCATATATTTT. This translates into CASSAGGSGNTIYF.

The chain has TRBV4-3 and TRBJ2-1; possible D gene TRBD1, 5 bases. Trimming stripped 0 bases from V and 4 bases from J, with 10 bases between. The CDR3 length is 15 residues. CDR1 LGHNA and CDR2 YSLEER come from the germline V gene. This CDR3 reads CASSQDRQLYNEQFF. The CDR3, as DNA: TGCGCCAGCAGCCAAGATAGACAGCTTTACAATGAGCAGTTCTTC.

The J gene is TRBJ1-1, the V gene TRBV6-5, with D unclear. V was cut by 6 bases and J by 5 bases, with 13 bases left in between. Germline loops: CDR1 MNHEY, CDR2 SVGAGI. This CDR3 is 13 amino acids long. CDR3 DNA sequence: TGTGCCAGCAGACTCGGGCAGGCGACTGAAGCTTTCTTT. Residues: CASRLGQATEAFF.

The count of this clone is one. The V and J genes are TRBV7-3 and TRBJ2-7; D could derive from TRBD1 or TRBD2 (6 bases each). Per germline, CDR1 SGHTA and CDR2 FQGTGA. The CDR3 is 15 amino acids. The V gene lost 0 bases and the J gene lost 4 bases, with 13 bases spanning the gap. DNA for the CDR3: TGTGCCAGCAGCTTAACTGGGGGGCTGCTTTACGAGCAGTACTTC. It yields the protein CASSLTGGLLYEQYF.

The V call is TRBV4-1, the J call TRBJ1-2; 10 nucleotides match TRBD1. CDR3 length: 16 amino acids. Germline-derived CDR1 and CDR2 are MGHRA and YSYEKL. V lost 1 base and J lost 1; bases outside the gene matches: 3. In DNA form, the CDR3 reads TGCGCCAGCAGCCAAGCCCGGGACAGGGGTAACTATGGCTACACCTTC. It encodes CASSQARDRGNYGYTF.

This chain connects TRBV28 to TRBJ2-7, with 7 bases lining up with TRBD1. V shed 1 base, J shed 2 bases, and the junction held 5 bases outside the gene matches. The CDR3 length is 15 residues. Germline CDR1 MDHEN, CDR2 SYDVKM. As DNA, the CDR3 is TGTGCCAGCAGTTTATCTCGGGACAGAACCTACGAGCAGTACTTC. This sequence encodes CASSLSRDRTYEQYF.

V is TRBV27 and J is TRBJ1-1; 7 positions match TRBD1. The CDR3 runs 15 residues. V shed 6 bases, J shed 4 bases, and the junction held 11 bases outside the gene matches. Germline assignment: CDR1 MNHEY and CDR2 SMNVEV (reference sequence). In nucleotides, the CDR3 is TGTGCCAGCAGAACCAAACAGGGGCTCGGCACTGAAGCTTTCTTT. Translating it yields CASRTKQGLGTEAFF.

This rearrangement joins TRBV13 to TRBJ2-1; unclear D gene. Germline V gene data show CDR1 as PRHDT and CDR2 as FYEKMQ (reference sequence). The V gene lost 8 bases and the J gene lost 7 bases, with 6 bases spanning the gap. The CDR3 extends over 10 amino acids. The CDR3 DNA sequence: TGTGCCAGCGGCGGAAATGAGCAGTTCTTC. This gives the protein CASGGNEQFF. Supplemented by reference TRBV13 and TRBJ2-1, the full variable domain reads AAGVIQSPRHLIKEKRETATLKCYPIPRHDTVYWYQQGPGQDPQFLISFYEKMQSDKGSIPDRFSAQQFSDYHSELNMSSLELGDSALYFCASGGNEQFFGPGTRLTVL.

V gene TRBV10-3 combines with J gene TRBJ2-3; D perhaps matches TRBD2 (5 bases). The V end was cut by 1 base, the J end by 1 base, with 9 bases between. CDR3 length: 15 amino acids. Germline CDR1 ENHRY, CDR2 SYGVKD. The DNA of the CDR3 is TGTGCCATCAGTGAGTATCGTAGCGGCACAGATACGCAGTATTTT. Its translation is CAISEYRSGTDTQYF.

The rearrangement joins TRBV7-9 to TRBJ2-5, with 10 bases lining up with TRBD2. V was pared by 5 bases and J by 4 bases, with 13 bases of the junction left unmatched. The CDR3 loop spans 17 amino acids. Germline V gene sequence: CDR1 SEHNR, CDR2 FQNEAQ (reference sequence). The CDR3 here is CASSRSSLAGVAETQYF. DNA for the CDR3: TGTGCCAGCAGCCGAAGTTCCCTAGCGGGAGTCGCAGAGACCCAGTACTTC.

The J gene is TRBJ2-7, the V gene TRBV4-3, with 8 bases that match TRBD2. Germline loops: CDR1 LGHNA, CDR2 YSLEER. This CDR3 is 16 amino acids long. After removal of 1 base from V and 2 bases from J, the junction contained 7 bases not matched to a gene. The CDR3 DNA reads as TGCGCCAGCAGCCAAGGAGTGGGCGGGAGGACCTACGAGCAGTACTTC. It translates to CASSQGVGGRTYEQYF.

Worth noting for this clone: Other DNA sequences from this sample encode an identical CDR3 as well. V and J are TRBV7-9 and TRBJ2-7, with TRBD2 identical over 9 bases. V lost 5 bases, J lost 0 bases, and 2 bases stayed unmatched. The V gene's germline CDR1 is SEHNR and CDR2 FQNEAQ (reference sequence). This CDR3 comprises 14 residues. The CDR3 reads CASSRTSDSYEQYF. CDR3 sequence (DNA): TGTGCCAGCAGCCGGACTAGCGACTCCTACGAGCAGTACTTC.

The V and J genes are TRBV6-5 and TRBJ2-7; 7 positions match TRBD1. Germline lookup yields CDR1 MNHEY and CDR2 SVGAGI. CDR3 length equals 16 residues. Losses at the gene ends were 0 bases for V and 2 bases for J; bases not matched to a gene: 7. This chain's CDR3 is CASSYSGQVRTYEQYF. As DNA, the CDR3 is TGTGCCAGCAGTTACTCAGGACAGGTTCGCACCTACGAGCAGTACTTC.

V is TRBV5-6 and J is TRBJ2-7; 13 bases are a match to TRBD2. Looked up from germline, CDR1 is SGHDT and CDR2 is YYEEEE. J lost 7 bases, V lost 0 bases, and 4 bases had no gene match. The CDR3 runs to 15 residues. CDR3 in amino acids: CASSLAGLAGREQYF. The DNA for the CDR3 is TGTGCCAGCAGCTTGGCGGGACTAGCGGGAAGGGAGCAGTACTTC.

This sequence joins TRBV2 and TRBJ2-2, with a tentative D call TRBD2 (6 bases). CDR3 length equals 14 residues. The germline V gene has CDR1 SNHLY and CDR2 FYNNEI. Trimming took off 3 bases at V and 3 bases at J, with 8 bases between the two ends. This CDR3 reads CASSEGGYTGELFF. The CDR3 nucleotides read TGTGCCAGCAGTGAGGGAGGATACACCGGGGAGCTGTTTTTT. The full variable domain, completed using reference TRBV2 and TRBJ2-2, is EPEVTQTPSHQVTQMGQEVILRCVPISNHLYFYWYRQILGQKVEFLVSFYNNEISEKSEIFDDQFSVERPDGSNFTLKIRSTKLEDSAMYFCASSEGGYTGELFFGEGSRLTVL.

This sequence joins TRBV28 and TRBJ2-7; 9 bases align to TRBD1. The CDR3 totals 16 residues. Germline loops: CDR1 MDHEN, CDR2 SYDVKM. The ends lost 4 bases at V and 0 bases at J; junction bases unmatched: 7. CDR3 in amino acids: CASSSQGQGPSYEQYF. CDR3 nucleotide sequence: TGTGCCAGCAGTTCCCAGGGACAGGGTCCCTCCTACGAGCAGTACTTC.

This clone was detected once. V and J are TRBV10-3 and TRBJ2-2; TRBD2 agrees at 9 bases. Germline V gene data show CDR1 as ENHRY and CDR2 as SYGVKD. This CDR3 comprises 17 residues. Trimming removed 4 bases from V and 0 bases from J; junction bases left unmatched: 6. The CDR3 is CAISGPIAGANTGELFF. CDR3 coding DNA: TGTGCCATCAGTGGCCCCATAGCGGGGGCGAACACCGGGGAGCTGTTTTTT.

V gene TRBV5-4 combines with J gene TRBJ1-6; weak D call: TRBD1 (6 bases). The V end lost 4 bases, the J end lost 10 bases, and 15 bases lay between the germline ends. Germline V lookup: CDR1 SGHNT, CDR2 YYREEE (reference sequence). This CDR3 contains 14 residues. The CDR3 protein is CASSPMDSRSPLHF. CDR3 DNA: TGTGCCAGCAGCCCCATGGACAGCCGATCACCCCTCCACTTT.

The chain carries TRBV2 and TRBJ2-7; no clear D gene. Trimming pared 6 bases from V and 2 bases from J, leaving 8 bases between. This CDR3 comprises 12 residues. CDR1 and CDR2 (germline): SNHLY, FYNNEI. The CDR3 here is CASRVPPYEQYF. The DNA of the CDR3 is TGTGCCAGCAGGGTCCCACCCTACGAGCAGTACTTC.

This chain uses TRBV9 with TRBJ2-7, with 9 bases lining up with TRBD2. The V segment lost 0 bases and the J segment 0 bases; nucleotides outside the gene matches: 4. Germline V gives CDR1 SGDLS, CDR2 YYNGEE. The CDR3 sequence is 16 residues long. The CDR3 protein is CASSVGGGRASYEQYF. The DNA for the CDR3 is TGTGCCAGCAGCGTAGGCGGCGGGAGGGCCTCCTACGAGCAGTACTTC.